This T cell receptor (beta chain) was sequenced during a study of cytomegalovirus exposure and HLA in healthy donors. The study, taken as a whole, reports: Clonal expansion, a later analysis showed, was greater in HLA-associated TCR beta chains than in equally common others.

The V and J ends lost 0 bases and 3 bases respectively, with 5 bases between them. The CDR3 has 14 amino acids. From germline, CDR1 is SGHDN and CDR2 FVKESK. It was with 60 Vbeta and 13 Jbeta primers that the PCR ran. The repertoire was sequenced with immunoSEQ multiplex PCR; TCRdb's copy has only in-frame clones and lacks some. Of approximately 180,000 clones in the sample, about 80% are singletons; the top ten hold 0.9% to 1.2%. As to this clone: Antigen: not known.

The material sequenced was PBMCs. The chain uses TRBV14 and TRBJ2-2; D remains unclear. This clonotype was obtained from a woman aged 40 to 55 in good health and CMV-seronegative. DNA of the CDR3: TGTGCCAGCAGCCAAGATCGGTACACCGGGGAGCTGTTTTTT. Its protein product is CASSQDRYTGELFF.